One and the same sample provided the 24 T cell receptor beta chains below, sequenced in a study of T cell responses to AZD1222 COVID-19 vaccine. The assay was immunoSEQ multiplex PCR, and TCRdb's table has in-frame clones only and misses some. The sample yields some 150,000 clones, 88% seen once. Source: peripheral blood, taken on day 0 of MenACWY control vaccination. The receptors shown here come from an adult in good health.

Concerning this clone: This sample includes further DNA sequences coding for the same CDR3. The genes are TRBV7-2 and TRBJ2-2; D is undetermined. The CDR3 is 14 residues long. Germline CDR1 and CDR2: SGHTA and FQGNSA. V was cut by 5 bases and J by 1 base, with 8 bases left in between. The CDR3 loop is CASSPTGNTGELFF. For the CDR3, the DNA is TGTGCCAGCAGCCCTACCGGGAACACCGGGGAGCTGTTTTTT.

The chain has TRBV2 and TRBJ2-2; D gene unclear. V gave up 3 bases and J gave up 6 bases, with 5 bases separating them. CDR3 length equals 12 residues. Germline V lookup: CDR1 SNHLY, CDR2 FYNNEI. In nucleotides, the CDR3 is TGTGCCAGCAGTGAGGGTCCCGGGGAGCTGTTTTTT. Its translation is CASSEGPGELFF.

In the case of this clone: At one end the junction does not follow the germline gene, possibly because of a read error. The chain has TRBV7-2 and TRBJ2-1, with 8 bases that match TRBD2. CDR1 and CDR2 from the germline V gene are SGHTA and FQGNSA. The CDR3 contains 15 residues. CDR3 sequence reads: CASSLMGSGRAALVF. The DNA of the CDR3 is TGTGCCAGCAGCTTGATGGGTTCCGGGAGGGCCGCTCTAGTCTTC.

This chain links TRBV27 with TRBJ1-4, with TRBD1 matching 7 bases. Germline assignment: CDR1 MNHEY and CDR2 SMNVEV (reference sequence). V lost 6 bases, J lost 2 bases, and 3 bases stayed unmatched. The CDR3 contains 14 residues. The CDR3 is CASRTQGTNEKLFF. DNA of the CDR3: TGTGCCAGCAGGACACAGGGGACTAATGAAAAACTGTTTTTT.

The chain carries TRBV6-6 and TRBJ2-2; D is ambiguous. Trimming took off 6 bases at V and 6 bases at J, with 11 bases between the two ends. The CDR3 is 13 amino acids. Germline assignment: CDR1 MNHNY and CDR2 SVGAGI (reference sequence). This chain's CDR3 is CASRESGAGELFF. The CDR3 region has the DNA TGTGCCAGCAGAGAAAGTGGAGCCGGGGAGCTGTTTTTT.

J is TRBJ2-7 and V is TRBV11-3; 13 bases fit TRBD2. J was trimmed by 5 bases and V by 10 bases; bases with no gene match: 8. The germline gives CDR1 SGHNT, CDR2 YENEEA. The CDR3 spans 14 residues. CDR3: CATKRGTSGDEQYF. CDR3 DNA sequence: TGTGCCACGAAAAGGGGGACTAGCGGGGACGAGCAGTACTTC.

The chain links TRBV5-1 to TRBJ2-5; no clear D gene. V lost 0 bases and J lost 1, with 13 bases in between. The V gene's germline CDR1 is SGHRS and CDR2 YFSETQ. The CDR3 runs 16 residues. CDR3 DNA sequence: TGCGCCAGCAGCTTGGGACAATTTGGGCCCCAAGAGACCCAGTACTTC. Protein sequence: CASSLGQFGPQETQYF.

The genes are TRBV7-9 and TRBJ1-1; D unclear. Trimming removed 3 bases at V and 3 bases at J, with 8 bases between. The germline V gene encodes CDR1 SEHNR and CDR2 FQNEAQ (reference sequence). The CDR3 runs to 13 residues. The chain's CDR3 is CASSLESHTEAFF. CDR3 nucleotide sequence: TGTGCCAGCAGCTTGGAGTCTCACACTGAAGCTTTCTTT.

The rearrangement joins TRBV6-5 to TRBJ2-7; TRBD2 might be the D (5 bases). The CDR3 consists of 15 residues. Germline CDR1 MNHEY, CDR2 SVGAGI. V lost 8 bases and J 0 bases, leaving 17 bases between the germline ends. CDR3 nucleotides: TGTGCCAGCGGAGGACGGGGTAAAGACTCCTACGAGCAGTACTTC. Translated, it gives CASGGRGKDSYEQYF.

This sequence joins TRBV5-6 and TRBJ2-2, with TRBD1 as a possible D gene (6 bases). From germline, CDR1 is SGHDT and CDR2 YYEEEE. V gave up 5 bases and J gave up 3 bases, with 11 bases separating them. The CDR3 consists of 14 residues. Here the CDR3 DNA reads TGTGCCAGCAGGACAGGTGCTGACACCGGGGAGCTGTTTTTT. The encoded protein is CASRTGADTGELFF.

The gene calls are TRBV4-1 and TRBJ1-3; TRBD1 matches 8 bases. The CDR3 contains 16 residues. Trimming at V came to 3 bases and at J to 4 bases, leaving 8 bases not matched to a gene. Germline assignment: CDR1 MGHRA and CDR2 YSYEKL. The CDR3 sequence: CASSHPDRGRGNTIYF. As DNA, the CDR3 is TGCGCCAGCAGCCACCCTGACAGGGGTAGAGGAAACACCATATATTTT.

V gene TRBV24-1 combines with J gene TRBJ2-6; 8 bases map to TRBD1. J lost 2 bases, V lost 3 bases, and 2 bases had no gene match. The CDR3 is made up of 16 amino acids. The germline V gene encodes CDR1 KGHDR and CDR2 SFDVKD. The CDR3 sequence is CATSDQQGAGANVLTF. In DNA, the CDR3 is TGTGCCACCAGTGATCAACAGGGGGCTGGGGCCAACGTCCTGACTTTC.

The chain couples TRBV11-3 to TRBJ2-2; D is unresolved. V lost 1 base, J lost 5 bases, and 14 bases lay in between. This CDR3 is 16 amino acids long. CDR1 is SGHNT, CDR2 YENEEA, per germline. CDR3 in DNA: TGTGCCAGCAGCTTAGGCCCCCCGGGCGGTACCGGGGAGCTGTTTTTT. Translating gives CASSLGPPGGTGELFF.

This chain joins TRBV6-1 and TRBJ1-2; TRBD1 might be the D (5 bases). This CDR3 contains 14 residues. The V and J ends lost 0 bases and 5 bases respectively, with 10 bases between them. CDR1 and CDR2 (germline): MNHNS, SASEGT. The CDR3 reads CASSEAHRPYGYTF. The DNA of the CDR3 is TGTGCCAGCAGTGAAGCGCACAGGCCTTATGGCTACACCTTC.

The chain uses TRBV28 and TRBJ1-3; TRBD1 is a possible D gene (5 bases). The germline gives CDR1 MDHEN, CDR2 SYDVKM. CDR3 length: 14 amino acids. Trimming removed 6 bases from V and 5 bases from J, with 14 bases in between. This CDR3 reads CASRTRDGRNTIYF. The CDR3, as DNA: TGTGCCAGCAGGACTCGGGACGGTAGAAACACCATATATTTT. The full variable domain, rest sourced from reference TRBV28 and TRBJ1-3, is DVKVTQSSRYLVKRTGEKVFLECVQDMDHENMFWYRQDPGLGLRLIYFSYDVKMKEKGDIPEGYSVSREKKERFSLILESASTNQTSMYLCASRTRDGRNTIYFGEGSWLTVV.

The chain employs TRBV27 and TRBJ1-4; D call uncertain. Trimming shortened V by 5 bases and J by 10 bases, and 17 bases separated the two germline ends. This CDR3 is 14 amino acids long. Germline V gene data show CDR1 as MNHEY and CDR2 as SMNVEV (reference sequence). CDR3 nucleotides: TGTGCCAGCAGTCCAAAGATGGCAGGTGTAAAACTGTTTTTT. Translated, it gives CASSPKMAGVKLFF.

The V call is TRBV4-1, the J call TRBJ2-7, with D uncertain. The V gene lost 0 bases and the J gene lost 3 bases, with 9 bases spanning the gap. This CDR3 is built from 14 residues. From germline, CDR1 is MGHRA and CDR2 YSYEKL. The CDR3 loop is CASSQEEQRYEQYF. The CDR3 DNA reads TGCGCCAGCAGCCAAGAGGAACAGCGCTACGAGCAGTACTTC.

The J gene is TRBJ2-3, the V gene TRBV6-6; perhaps TRBD2 as D (6 bases). This CDR3 comprises 15 residues. Germline loops: CDR1 MNHNY, CDR2 SVGAGI (reference sequence). V gave up 0 bases and J gave up 5 bases, with 12 bases separating them. The CDR3 protein is CASSYSSLGGDTQYF. The CDR3 DNA follows: TGTGCCAGCAGTTACTCGTCCCTGGGGGGAGATACGCAGTATTTT.

The gene calls are TRBV18 and TRBJ2-3; TRBD1 agrees at 8 bases. CDR1 KGHSH and CDR2 LQKENI come from the germline V gene. The CDR3 length is 15 residues. The junction had 3 bases not matched to a gene; V was cut back by 3 bases and J by 1 base. The CDR3 reads CASSPGQVGTDTQYF. The DNA for the CDR3 is TGTGCCAGCTCACCGGGACAGGTCGGCACAGATACGCAGTATTTT.

The gene calls are TRBV25-1 and TRBJ2-1; perhaps TRBD2 as D (5 bases). V lost 3 bases and J 8 bases, leaving 17 bases between the germline ends. This CDR3 has 15 residues. CDR1 is MGHDK and CDR2 is SYGVNS in the germline V gene. The CDR3 DNA reads as TGTGCCAGCAGTGATACGGGGTCTGTACTCCATGAGCAGTTCTTC. It encodes CASSDTGSVLHEQFF. Full variable domain (remainder filled in from reference TRBV25-1 and TRBJ2-1): EADIYQTPRYLVIGTGKKITLECSQTMGHDKMYWYQQDPGMELHLIHYSYGVNSTEKGDLSSESTVSRIRTEHFPLTLESARPSHTSQYLCASSDTGSVLHEQFFGPGTRLTVL.

The chain joins TRBV5-8 to TRBJ2-3, with no clear D. The CDR3 totals 15 residues. Between the trimmed V and J ends, which lost 6 bases and 4 bases, there was a span of 18 bases. Germline loops: CDR1 SGHTS, CDR2 YDEGEE. The CDR3 is CASNPQWGLSDTQYF. The CDR3 bases are TGTGCCAGCAACCCTCAATGGGGTCTTTCAGATACGCAGTATTTT.

V and J are TRBV28 and TRBJ2-7; no clear D gene. Trimming took off 3 bases at V and 0 bases at J, with 9 bases between the two ends. Germline values: CDR1 MDHEN, CDR2 SYDVKM. The CDR3 totals 14 residues. The CDR3: CASSFGGPSYEQYF. DNA for the CDR3: TGTGCCAGCAGTTTCGGCGGTCCCTCCTACGAGCAGTACTTC.

V usage is TRBV5-1 and J usage is TRBJ2-2; D is undetermined. The CDR3 consists of 13 residues. With 1 base removed from V and 5 bases from J, the gap between germline ends came to 6 bases. Germline CDR1 SGHRS, CDR2 YFSETQ. The CDR3 loop is CASSLQETGELFF. The CDR3 nucleotides read TGCGCCAGCAGCTTGCAGGAAACCGGGGAGCTGTTTTTT.

The V call is TRBV27, the J call TRBJ1-3; possibly TRBD1 for D (5 bases). V shed 7 bases and J shed 0 bases, with 10 bases lying between them. CDR3 length: 14 residues. Germline loops: CDR1 MNHEY, CDR2 SMNVEV (reference sequence). The chain's CDR3 is CASKGLNSGNTIYF. CDR3 coding DNA: TGTGCCAGCAAGGGACTGAACTCTGGAAACACCATATATTTT.